The entry that follows covers one T cell receptor beta chain sequence. Its antigen specificity is not known. No much larger clonotype is one base removed from it; base qualities were not supplied. The immunoSEQ Assay, a bias-controlled multiplex PCR, was used to amplify TCRbeta CDR3 regions from genomic DNA. The authors' pipeline ran thus. The number of nucleated cells in each sample was estimated by amplification of reference gene primers within the assay. Sequence reads were collapsed and filtered to measure the absolute abundance of every unique TCRbeta CDR3 rearrangement. For each sample, productive Simpson clonality was calculated as the square root of Simpson's diversity index across productive rearrangements. In its TCRdb copy, this immuneACCESS table keeps in-frame sequences only and misses some clones. Where compared with another copy, unresolved V genes explain less than half of these, and the others have no known cause. The DNA gave D and trimming, while V, J and clone size come from that table. The sample table shows 150,000 to 200,000 clones, and approximately 86% are seen once. The ten largest clones take up less than 3.5% of the sample.

This entry comes from a study of blood T cell repertoires in COVID-19 (TCRdb year 2020). At the level of the whole study: Samples from collaborators originated in the United States, Italy and Spain and spanned both the acute and convalescent phases of COVID-19. The prospective study material was composed of cDNA or gDNA derived from T cells, B-cell-depleted T cells, or PBMCs. The dataset comprised deeply sampled blood TCRbeta repertoires from subjects exposed to, actively infected with, or recovered from COVID-19. The repertoires were made available in a free public database intended to serve as a resource for research on the immune response to SARS-CoV-2. The samples were drawn from the first 160 participants of the ongoing ImmuneRACE study and from over 950 subjects provided by 6 global collaborators. A de-identified subject ID, COVID-19 status, age in years and sex were almost always included in the sample metadata. Where available, HLA class I and class II types were obtained from metadata supplied by the sample provider rather than from assay-based typing.

The study at large found these results: How much clinical and demographic metadata was included differed by source and by participant, and the metadata was provided uncurated.

Each collaborating institution followed its own protocols to collect whole blood in K2EDTA tubes. For TCRbeta analysis, collaborators shipped samples as frozen whole blood, isolated PBMCs, or DNA extracted from either of those sample types. CDR1 SGDLS and CDR2 YYNGEE were looked up in the germline V gene. The CDR3, cysteine through phenylalanine, is 14 amino acids long. Just CDR3 DNA is preserved here, 42 bases in frame from base 1. The junction shows trimming of 0 bases on V and 5 bases on J, plus 11 bases between the germline ends. The chain is assembled from TRBV9 and TRBJ1-1; matching of 5 bases hints at TRBD1 as the D gene. The sample was peripheral blood. This TCR was sampled from a man in his forties with active or convalescent COVID-19. The nucleotides are TGTGCCAGCAGCGTAGAACCCACAGGTACTGAAGCTTTCTTT. Translation gives CASSVEPTGTEAFF.